This T cell receptor beta chain was retrieved from a study of blood T cell repertoires in COVID-19. Study summary: Samples came from the United States, Italy and Spain, spanning acute and convalescent COVID-19. The cDNA or gDNA used as material had been derived from T cells, B-cell-depleted T cells, or PBMCs.

V lost 5 bases to trimming and J lost 2 bases, with 16 bases between them. Germline CDR1 LNHDA, CDR2 SQIVND (reference sequence). The CDR3 has 16 residues. Original handling: Estimation of nucleated cell counts was performed using reference gene primer amplification. Repertoires were generated with immunoSEQ multiplex PCR, while TCRdb's copy carries only in-frame clones and drops some. The D gene and trimming were derived from the DNA, and the V and J assignments and clone size from that table. Counted here are approximately 97,000 clones, 75% to 90% occurring once; the ten biggest clones make up 35% to 40%. This clone was picked up one time.

Sequenced material: peripheral blood. This receptor was obtained from a man older than 75 with acute or convalescent COVID-19. The chain recombines TRBV19 with TRBJ2-4; D is ambiguous. The CDR3: CASSLQYRASKNIQYF. The CDR3, as DNA: TGTGCCAGTAGTCTACAGTATAGAGCCTCCAAAAACATTCAGTACTTC.